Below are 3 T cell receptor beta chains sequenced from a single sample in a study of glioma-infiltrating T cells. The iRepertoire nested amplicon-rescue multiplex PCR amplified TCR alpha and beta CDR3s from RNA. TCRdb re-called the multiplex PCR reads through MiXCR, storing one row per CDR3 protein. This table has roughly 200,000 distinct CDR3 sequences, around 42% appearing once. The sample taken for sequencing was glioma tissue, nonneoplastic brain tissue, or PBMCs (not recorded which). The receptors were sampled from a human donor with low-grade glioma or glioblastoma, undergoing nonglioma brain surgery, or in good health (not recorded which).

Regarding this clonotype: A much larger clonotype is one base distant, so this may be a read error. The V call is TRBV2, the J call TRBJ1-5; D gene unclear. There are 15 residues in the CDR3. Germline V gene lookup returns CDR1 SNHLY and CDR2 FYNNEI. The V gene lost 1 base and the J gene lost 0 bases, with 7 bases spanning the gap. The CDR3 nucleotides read TGTGCCAGCAGTGAAGGTTGGAATAGCAATCAGCCCCAGCATTTT. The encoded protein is CASSEGWNSNQPQHF.

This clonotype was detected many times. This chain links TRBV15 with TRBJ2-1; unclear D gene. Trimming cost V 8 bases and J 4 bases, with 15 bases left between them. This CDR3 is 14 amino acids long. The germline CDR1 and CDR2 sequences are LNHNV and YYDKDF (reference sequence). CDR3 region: CATDSAHGYNEQFF. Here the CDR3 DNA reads TGTGCCACCGATTCTGCGCACGGTTACAATGAGCAGTTCTTC.

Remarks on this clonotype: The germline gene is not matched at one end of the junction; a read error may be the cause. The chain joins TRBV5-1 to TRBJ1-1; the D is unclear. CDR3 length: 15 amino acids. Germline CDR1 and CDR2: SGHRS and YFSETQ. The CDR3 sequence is CASSLEPFTNNEAFF. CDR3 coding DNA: TGCGCCAGCAGCTTGGAACCATTTACGAACAATGAAGCTTTCTTT.